This T cell receptor beta chain stems from a study of blood T cell repertoires in COVID-19. This CDR3 contains 14 residues. CDR1 is SEHNR, CDR2 FQNEAQ, per germline (reference sequence). Trimming took 2 bases from V and 11 from J; bases not matched to a gene: 8. Generated by immunoSEQ multiplex PCR, the TCRdb table keeps only in-frame clones and is missing some. This sample has about 310,000 clones; approximately 90% occur once, and the top ten carry about 9.8%. Sequenced material: PBMCs or T cells enriched from blood (not recorded which). The clonotype was recovered from a woman in her late teens or twenties who had recovered from COVID-19. The chain joins TRBV7-9 to TRBJ1-4; 7 nucleotides agree with TRBD1. In nucleotides, the CDR3 is TGTGCCAGCAGCTTAACGACAGGGACTGAGAAACTGTTTTTT. It translates to CASSLTTGTEKLFF.